The 26 T cell receptor beta chains given below trace back to one sample, sequenced in a study of PD-1 blockade in classical Hodgkin lymphoma. Every patient relapsed after autologous stem cell transplantation, and brentuximab vedotin exposure varied. TCRdb's table, derived via immunoSEQ multiplex PCR, lists solely in-frame clones and lacks some. The profile shows tens of thousands of clones, approximately 94% of them singletons. The sequencing used peripheral blood mononuclear cells (PBMCs), collected at baseline. Receptor source: a human donor with classical Hodgkin lymphoma.

The chain links TRBV19 to TRBJ2-2; no clear D. Trimming shortened V by 9 bases and J by 3 bases, and 11 bases separated the two germline ends. Germline values: CDR1 LNHDA, CDR2 SQIVND (reference sequence). CDR3 length equals 13 residues. The CDR3 reads CASLTRDTGELFF. CDR3 nucleotides: TGTGCCAGCTTAACAAGGGACACCGGGGAGCTGTTTTTT.

The V gene is TRBV7-5, the J gene TRBJ2-5; the D call in the table, TRBD2, was not verified against the DNA. TRBV7-5 is shown as a pseudogene. The CDR3 extends over 16 amino acids. The CDR3 protein is CVRSPGVAGAQETQYF. The CDR3 DNA reads TGTGTCAGAAGCCCCGGGGTAGCGGGAGCCCAAGAGACCCAGTACTTC.

The J gene is TRBJ2-1, the V gene TRBV9; D tentatively reads TRBD1 or TRBD2 (5 bases each). CDR1 is SGDLS and CDR2 is YYNGEE in the germline V gene. The CDR3 extends over 16 amino acids. Trimming removed 3 bases at V and 7 bases at J, with 20 bases between. The CDR3 DNA reads TGTGCCAGCAGCGGGGCCACCGGGACCCATATTAATGAGCAGTTCTTC. It translates to CASSGATGTHINEQFF.

The chain joins TRBV25-1 to TRBJ1-5; D perhaps matches TRBD1 (5 bases). V was pared by 5 bases and J by 6 bases, with 14 bases between. Germline V gives CDR1 MGHDK, CDR2 SYGVNS. The CDR3 extends over 14 amino acids. CDR3 sequence (DNA): TGTGCCAGCAGTTTCTCAGGGTCAGGTCAGCCCCAGCATTTT. Translating gives CASSFSGSGQPQHF.

The CDR3 spells CASSLPKLAGSRDTQYF. Written as DNA, the CDR3 is TGTGCCAGCAGCTTGCCCAAACTAGCGGGTTCCCGGGATACGCAGTATTTT. The chain is built from TRBV5-4 and TRBJ2-3; TRBD2 matches at 9 bases. Germline CDR1 is SGHNT and CDR2 is YYREEE (reference sequence). This CDR3 has 17 amino acids. V lost 1 base and J lost 6; bases outside the gene matches: 12.

The rearrangement joins TRBV9 to TRBJ2-3; D remains ambiguous. The CDR3 spans 15 residues. V gave up 0 bases and J gave up 2 bases, with 10 bases separating them. The germline CDR1 and CDR2 sequences are SGDLS and YYNGEE. CDR3 loop: CASSVGNRPTDTQYF. As DNA, the CDR3 is TGTGCCAGCAGCGTAGGTAACAGACCCACAGATACGCAGTATTTT.

The chain carries TRBV5-1 and TRBJ1-5, with D hard to call. CDR1 SGHRS and CDR2 YFSETQ come from the germline V gene. Trimming left V 0 bases short and J 7 bases short, with 8 bases between. The CDR3 length is 13 residues. The CDR3 nucleotides read TGCGCCAGCAGCTTGGACGGCGGCCAGCCCCAGCATTTT. Translated: CASSLDGGQPQHF.

This rearrangement joins TRBV5-6 to TRBJ1-3, with D possibly being TRBD1 (5 bases). This CDR3 contains 17 residues. Germline loops: CDR1 SGHDT, CDR2 YYEEEE. The ends were cut back, 0 bases at V and 4 bases at J, with 17 bases in the middle. DNA of the CDR3: TGTGCCAGCAGCTTGGCGGCCGGGGCCACGGTAGGAAACACCATATATTTT. It encodes CASSLAAGATVGNTIYF.

The CDR3 DNA sequence: TGTGCCAGCAGTCCCCCTTTAGGGTTGGGAAACACCATATATTTT. Translation gives CASSPPLGLGNTIYF. The gene calls are TRBV28 and TRBJ1-3, with no clear D. The CDR3 length is 15 residues. Trimming left V 5 bases short and J 4 bases short, with 15 bases between. Germline V gene data show CDR1 as MDHEN and CDR2 as SYDVKM.

In DNA form, the CDR3 reads TGTGCCAGCAGCGTAGGACAGGGACAGACGTACTACGAGCAGTACTTC. It codes for CASSVGQGQTYYEQYF. The chain uses TRBV9 and TRBJ2-7; TRBD1 agrees at 7 bases. J lost 3 bases, V lost 0 bases, and 9 bases had no gene match. This CDR3 region has 16 residues. Germline CDR1 reads SGDLS; CDR2 reads YYNGEE.

The chain recombines TRBV11-2 with TRBJ2-7; TRBD2 aligns across 13 bases. The ends lost 0 bases at V and 7 bases at J; junction bases unmatched: 15. Per the germline V gene, CDR1 is SGHAT and CDR2 is FQNNGV. This CDR3 has 19 amino acids. The CDR3 nucleotides read TGTGCCAGCAGCTTAGATGGACCAACTAGCGGGAGGGAATGGTGGGAGCAGTACTTC. Residues: CASSLDGPTSGREWWEQYF.

CDR3 DNA sequence: TGCGCCAGCAGCCAAGATCCCCTAGCGGGAGTGGACGAGCAGTACTTC. It codes for CASSQDPLAGVDEQYF. This rearrangement joins TRBV4-3 to TRBJ2-7; 10 bases fit TRBD2. V trimming: 0 bases; J trimming: 5 bases; junction bases outside the gene matches: 7. CDR3 length: 16 residues. Germline CDR1 and CDR2: LGHNA and YSLEER.

The chain joins TRBV5-1 to TRBJ2-1; TRBD2 matches at 12 bases. Germline trimming cut 2 bases from V and 8 bases from J; bases unmatched to any gene: 8. CDR3 length: 16 residues. Germline V gene lookup returns CDR1 SGHRS and CDR2 YFSETQ. The DNA of the CDR3 is TGCGCCAGCAGCTTCCTACTAGCGGGAGGCCCGGATGAGCAGTTCTTC. Protein product: CASSFLLAGGPDEQFF.

This chain joins TRBV28 and TRBJ2-1; D unclear. Trimming pared 7 bases from V and 8 bases from J, leaving 12 bases between. This CDR3 is 12 amino acids long. Germline values: CDR1 MDHEN, CDR2 SYDVKM. CDR3 coding DNA: TGTGCCAGCACTACGGCGGTCGATGAGCAGTTCTTC. As protein: CASTTAVDEQFF.

This clone was counted only a few times. The rearrangement joins TRBV20-1 to TRBJ2-2; the D is unclear. Germline CDR1 DFQATT, CDR2 SNEGSKA (reference sequence). There are 11 residues in the CDR3. Trimming pared 3 bases from V and 5 bases from J, leaving 4 bases between. This CDR3 is CSASRTGELFF. The CDR3 DNA is TGCAGTGCTAGTCGAACCGGGGAGCTGTTTTTT.

This rearrangement joins TRBV23-1 to TRBJ2-3; D not certain. Being an ORF, TRBV23-1 has a function that is uncertain. V was trimmed by 4 bases and J by 4 bases, leaving 12 bases between them. There are 14 residues in the CDR3. The CDR3 region is CASSPPHYADTQYF. CDR3 nucleotides: TGCGCCAGCAGTCCCCCTCACTACGCAGATACGCAGTATTTT.

The V gene is TRBV6-5, the J gene TRBJ2-7; D possibly uses TRBD1 or TRBD2 (5 bases each). V was cut by 3 bases and J by 5 bases, with 17 bases left in between. This CDR3 is 15 amino acids long. Germline-derived CDR1 and CDR2 are MNHEY and SVGAGI. This CDR3 is CASSYEGPRSHEQYF. The CDR3 bases are TGTGCCAGCAGTTATGAGGGACCCCGGTCACACGAGCAGTACTTC.

The chain combines TRBV5-4 with TRBJ2-6; D unclear. V was shortened by 0 bases and J by 0 bases, with 10 bases between the two germline ends. The CDR3 covers 17 residues. Per germline, CDR1 SGHNT and CDR2 YYREEE (reference sequence). CDR3 nucleotide sequence: TGTGCCAGCAGCTTGGGACTTTCAGTCTCTGGGGCCAACGTCCTGACTTTC. Protein product: CASSLGLSVSGANVLTF.

This chain uses TRBV6-5 with TRBJ1-6; perhaps TRBD1 as D (5 bases). This CDR3 contains 14 residues. The germline gives CDR1 MNHEY, CDR2 SVGAGI. Trimming removed 1 base at V and 10 bases at J, with 11 bases between. CDR3 nucleotides: TGTGCCAGCAGTTACTTTGCAGGGAAATCACCCCTCCACTTT. Translation gives CASSYFAGKSPLHF.

Only one count was recorded for this clone. The rearrangement joins TRBV28 to TRBJ1-1; no clear D gene. This CDR3 contains 9 residues. The V end lost 2 bases, the J end lost 10 bases, and 2 bases lay between the germline ends. The germline V gene encodes CDR1 MDHEN and CDR2 SYDVKM. This CDR3 reads CASSLVAFF. DNA of the CDR3: TGTGCCAGCAGTTTAGTAGCTTTCTTT.

The chain has TRBV28 and TRBJ1-2; D is possibly TRBD1 (5 bases). V dropped 2 bases and J dropped 0 bases, with 10 bases sitting between them. The CDR3 consists of 15 residues. In germline, CDR1 is MDHEN, CDR2 SYDVKM. The CDR3 DNA reads as TGTGCCAGCAGTTTACCGGGGGGGGCTAACTATGGCTACACCTTC. This codes for CASSLPGGANYGYTF.

Only one count was recorded for this clone. This chain joins TRBV23-1 and TRBJ2-1, with 7 nucleotides matching TRBD2. TRBV23-1 is an open reading frame whose function is uncertain. The J segment lost 6 bases and the V segment lost 4 bases, leaving 9 bases of the junction unmatched. The CDR3 spans 15 residues. CDR3 sequence (DNA): TGCGCCAGCAGTCCTAACCCCAGCGGGACCAATGAGCAGTTCTTC. Protein: CASSPNPSGTNEQFF.

CDR3 coding DNA: TGTGCCAGCAGCAAAATATCCGGGGAGCTGTTTTTT. It is translated as CASSKISGELFF. The rearrangement uses TRBV7-2 and TRBJ2-2; D uncertain. The CDR3 sequence is 12 residues long. The ends were cut back, 5 bases at V and 6 bases at J, with 7 bases in the middle. Germline CDR1 and CDR2: SGHTA and FQGNSA.

This chain uses TRBV2 with TRBJ2-3, with TRBD1 identical over 9 bases. Trimming cost V 9 bases and J 2 bases; bases outside gene matches: 9. Germline CDR1 is SNHLY and CDR2 is FYNNEI. The CDR3 length is 15 residues. The CDR3 DNA sequence: TGTGCCAGGAAGAGGACAGGGGTGGCCACAGATACGCAGTATTTT. Protein sequence: CARKRTGVATDTQYF.

The genes are TRBV30 and TRBJ1-5; tentatively, D is TRBD1 (5 bases). Germline V CDR1 and CDR2: GTSNPN, SVGIG (reference sequence). The length of the CDR3 is 19 residues. Trimming removed 1 base at V and 6 bases at J, with 28 bases between. In DNA form, the CDR3 reads TGTGCCTGGAGTGCACACCCTTCTCCAGGGTTTTTGTATAGTCAGCCCCAGCATTTT. It specifies CAWSAHPSPGFLYSQPQHF.

This clone occurred once. V is TRBV6-1 and J is TRBJ2-5, with D possibly matching TRBD2 (6 bases). The CDR3 is 15 amino acids. Trimming stripped 1 base from V and 3 bases from J, with 12 bases between. Looked up from germline, CDR1 is MNHNS and CDR2 is SASEGT. The CDR3 region is CASSEVSGGEETQYF. The CDR3 nucleotides are TGTGCCAGCAGTGAAGTCTCAGGCGGGGAAGAGACCCAGTACTTC.